Presented here are 5 T cell receptor beta chains from one specimen sequenced in a study of cytomegalovirus exposure and HLA in healthy donors. Primers: 60 Vbeta forward and 13 Jbeta reverse. Here immunoSEQ multiplex PCR was the method, and the copy in TCRdb shows in-frame clones only, minus some. The repertoire includes 150,000 to 200,000 clones, roughly 83% of them detected once, and roughly 1.4% sits in the top ten. Sequencing used PBMCs. The origin of the receptors is a woman between 45 and 65 years old in good health and CMV-seronegative.

This clone was counted a few times. V gene TRBV10-3 combines with J gene TRBJ1-4, with D perhaps matching TRBD1 (5 bases). Germline values: CDR1 ENHRY, CDR2 SYGVKD. This CDR3 has 15 residues. The ends were cut back, 0 bases at V and 5 bases at J, with 10 bases in the middle. As DNA, the CDR3 is TGTGCCATCAGTGAGTCGGCAGGGTCAAATGAAAAACTGTTTTTT. Translated: CAISESAGSNEKLFF.

The chain employs TRBV5-1 and TRBJ2-5; 11 bases agree with TRBD1. This CDR3 contains 15 residues. The V gene end was trimmed by 2 bases and the J gene end by 2 bases; junction bases not matched to a gene: 2. Germline V gene sequence: CDR1 SGHRS, CDR2 YFSETQ. DNA for the CDR3: TGCGCCAGCAGCTTCGGGGACAGGGGGCAAGAGACCCAGTACTTC. It yields the protein CASSFGDRGQETQYF. Using reference TRBV5-1 and TRBJ2-5 for the parts outside the CDR3, the full variable domain is KAGVTQTPRYLIKTRGQQVTLSCSPISGHRSVSWYQQTPGQGLQFLFEYFSETQRNKGNFPGRFSGRQFSNSRSEMNVSTLELGDSALYLCASSFGDRGQETQYFGPGTRLLVL.

In DNA form, the CDR3 reads TGTGCCAGCAGCTTGGGACAATCCTCCTACGAGCAGTACTTC. This sequence encodes CASSLGQSSYEQYF. The chain combines TRBV7-3 with TRBJ2-7, with a weak D call TRBD1 (6 bases). V was shortened by 3 bases and J by 0 bases, with 9 bases between the two germline ends. CDR3 length: 14 residues. Germline CDR1 SGHTA, CDR2 FQGTGA.

V gene TRBV5-1 combines with J gene TRBJ2-1; 9 nucleotides match TRBD1. From germline, CDR1 is SGHRS and CDR2 YFSETQ. With 2 bases clipped from V and 7 bases from J, the junction kept 4 bases outside the gene matches. This CDR3 has 14 residues. The CDR3 sequence: CASSFGQGRNEQFF. In DNA form, the CDR3 reads TGCGCCAGCAGCTTTGGACAGGGGAGAAATGAGCAGTTCTTC.

CDR3 sequence (DNA): TGCAGCGTTGGGGGCGGACAGGGGGGTCCCTACGAGCAGTACTTC. Amino acids: CSVGGGQGGPYEQYF. The chain combines TRBV29-1 with TRBJ2-7, with TRBD1 identical over 10 bases. The CDR3 is 15 amino acids. J was trimmed by 2 bases and V by 4 bases; bases with no gene match: 8. CDR1 SQVTM and CDR2 ANQGSEA come from the germline V gene.